This is a list of T cell receptor beta chains from one sample in a study of blood T cell repertoires in COVID-19. The method was immunoSEQ multiplex PCR; TCRdb's version includes in-frame clones alone and lacks a portion of them. Of 250,000 to 400,000 clones in the sample, 88% were seen once. The specimen was peripheral blood. These receptors were taken from a woman younger than 45 with COVID-19, enrolled during active disease. The CDR3 runs from the conserved cysteine through the conserved F or W. A D gene is named only where the DNA matches it firmly. The size of a clone is reported for some rows only, either as once, few or many, or as a class for expanded clones.

V gene: TRBV19
J gene: TRBJ2-3
D gene: TRBD1
clone size: -
CDR3 DNA: TGTGCCAGTAGTATCTGGACAGGGGTCTCAGATACGCAGTATTTT
CDR3 protein: CASSIWTGVSDTQYF

V gene: TRBV19
J gene: TRBJ1-2
D gene: TRBD1
clone size: -
CDR3 DNA: TGTGCCAGTAGTAATGGACAGGGGGCGAATGGCTACACCTTC
CDR3 protein: CASSNGQGANGYTF

V gene: TRBV11-1
J gene: TRBJ1-6
D gene: -
clone size: few
CDR3 DNA: TGTGCCAGCAGGCGTAGGGAGCCGGGTAATTCACCCCTCCACTTT
CDR3 protein: CASRRREPGNSPLHF

V gene: TRBV7-2
J gene: TRBJ2-3
D gene: -
clone size: -
CDR3 DNA: TGTGCCAGCAGTCCGGGGAAAAATACGCAGTATTTT
CDR3 protein: CASSPGKNTQYF

V gene: TRBV5-1
J gene: TRBJ1-1
D gene: TRBD1
clone size: once
CDR3 DNA: TGCGCCAGCAGCCTGAGGGGTCAGGGGGCTTACACTGAAGCTTTCTTT
CDR3 protein: CASSLRGQGAYTEAFF

V gene: TRBV7-2
J gene: TRBJ1-1
D gene: -
clone size: -
CDR3 DNA: TGTGCCAGCAGCTTAGCGCACTTCCCAGGTGGCACTGAAGCTTTCTTT
CDR3 protein: CASSLAHFPGGTEAFF

V gene: TRBV18
J gene: TRBJ1-2
D gene: -
clone size: -
CDR3 DNA: TGTGCCAGCTCACCCGGCCGGGAGGGTGGATATGGCTACACCTTC
CDR3 protein: CASSPGREGGYGYTF

V gene: TRBV4-2
J gene: TRBJ2-7
D gene: -
clone size: -
CDR3 DNA: TGTGCCAGCAGCCCCCAAGGGGCGAGGAGCTCCTACGAGCAGTACTTC
CDR3 protein: CASSPQGARSSYEQYF

V gene: TRBV30
J gene: TRBJ2-7
D gene: -
clone size: -
CDR3 DNA: TGTGCCTGGAGGGGCAGTAGCTCCTACGAGCAGTACTTC
CDR3 protein: CAWRGSSSYEQYF

V gene: TRBV13
J gene: TRBJ1-4
D gene: -
clone size: -
CDR3 DNA: TGTGCCAGCAGCCCGGGGACACTGAATGAAAAACTGTTTTTT
CDR3 protein: CASSPGTLNEKLFF

V gene: TRBV27
J gene: TRBJ1-5
D gene: -
clone size: -
CDR3 DNA: TGTGCCAGCAGTTTCAGAGGGATGGATCAGCCCCAGCATTTT
CDR3 protein: CASSFRGMDQPQHF

V gene: TRBV21-1
J gene: TRBJ2-5
D gene: -
clone size: -
CDR3 DNA: TGTGCCAGCAGCAACAAGAAGCGTAGGTGGACCCAGTACTTC
CDR3 protein: CASSNKKRRWTQYF

V gene: TRBV2
J gene: TRBJ1-4
D gene: TRBD1
clone size: once
CDR3 DNA: TGTGCCAGCAGGATGGGGGACCGGACAGGAAAACTGTTTTTT
CDR3 protein: CASRMGDRTGKLFF

V gene: TRBV6-5
J gene: TRBJ2-2
D gene: TRBD2
clone size: -
CDR3 DNA: TGTGCCGGCCGACTAGCGGGGGTTAACACCGGGGAGCTGTTTTTT
CDR3 protein: CAGRLAGVNTGELFF

V gene: TRBV11-3
J gene: TRBJ1-4
D gene: -
clone size: -
CDR3 DNA: TGTGCCAGCAGCTTAACAGGGCCCCCTAATGAAAAACTGTTTTTT
CDR3 protein: CASSLTGPPNEKLFF

V gene: TRBV11-3
J gene: TRBJ2-1
D gene: -
clone size: -
CDR3 DNA: TGTGCCAGCAGCTTGGAAGGGAGGACTATACCTTGGGATGAGCAGTTCTTC
CDR3 protein: CASSLEGRTIPWDEQFF

V gene: TRBV3-1/TRBV3-2
J gene: TRBJ2-1
D gene: -
clone size: -
CDR3 DNA: TGTGCCAGCAGCCAAGATACTGGGGAGGTTGAGCAGTTCTTC
CDR3 protein: CASSQDTGEVEQFF

V gene: TRBV7-2
J gene: TRBJ1-2
D gene: TRBD1
clone size: -
CDR3 DNA: TGTGCCAGCAGCCCGACAGGGATGAGGGGCTACACCTTC
CDR3 protein: CASSPTGMRGYTF

V gene: TRBV5-1
J gene: TRBJ2-3
D gene: TRBD1
clone size: -
CDR3 DNA: TGCGCCAGCAGCCCCGCCGGGACAGGTAAATCGGATACGCAGTATTTT
CDR3 protein: CASSPAGTGKSDTQYF

V gene: TRBV11-3
J gene: TRBJ1-2
D gene: TRBD1
clone size: -
CDR3 DNA: TGTGCCAGCAGCCTTCCGGGACAGGGGCCCGTTGCTAACTATGGCTACACCTTC
CDR3 protein: CASSLPGQGPVANYGYTF

V gene: TRBV6-5
J gene: TRBJ2-7
D gene: -
clone size: -
CDR3 DNA: TGTGCCAGCAGTTACTCCGGGAGCTCCAGCGCCTACGAGCAGTACTTC
CDR3 protein: CASSYSGSSSAYEQYF

V gene: TRBV7-2
J gene: TRBJ1-5
D gene: -
clone size: -
CDR3 DNA: TGTGCCAGCAGCCCGAAAGGGGGGGTCAATCAGCCCCAGCATTTT
CDR3 protein: CASSPKGGVNQPQHF

V gene: TRBV9
J gene: TRBJ1-6
D gene: -
clone size: -
CDR3 DNA: TGTGCCAGCAGCGTAGGGCAGTATAATTCACCCCTCCACTTT
CDR3 protein: CASSVGQYNSPLHF

V gene: TRBV7-9
J gene: TRBJ1-2
D gene: -
clone size: once
CDR3 DNA: TGTGCCAGCAGCCCGACAGTCGGCTATGGCTACACCTTC
CDR3 protein: CASSPTVGYGYTF

V gene: TRBV5-4
J gene: TRBJ1-2
D gene: -
clone size: -
CDR3 DNA: TGTGCCAGCAGCTTTCGGGGGGTTGAGGGCTACACCTTC
CDR3 protein: CASSFRGVEGYTF

V gene: TRBV10-3
J gene: TRBJ2-1
D gene: TRBD1
clone size: -
CDR3 DNA: TGTGCCATCAGTGATGAGGGGGCGACAGGGGGTGTATACAATGAGCAGTTCTTC
CDR3 protein: CAISDEGATGGVYNEQFF

V gene: TRBV27
J gene: TRBJ1-1
D gene: TRBD1
clone size: -
CDR3 DNA: TGTGCCAGCAGTTTATCCCCGGGACAGGGTAGGGAAGCTTTCTTT
CDR3 protein: CASSLSPGQGREAFF

V gene: TRBV19
J gene: TRBJ2-7
D gene: TRBD1
clone size: -
CDR3 DNA: TGTGCCAGTAGTTGGGACAGAGCATCCTACGAGCAGTACTTC
CDR3 protein: CASSWDRASYEQYF

V gene: TRBV11-2
J gene: TRBJ2-5
D gene: TRBD2
clone size: -
CDR3 DNA: TGTGCCAGCAGCTCTAGCGGGATGGAGACCCAGTACTTC
CDR3 protein: CASSSSGMETQYF

V gene: TRBV20-1
J gene: TRBJ1-2
D gene: -
clone size: -
CDR3 DNA: TGCAGTTGGGGACTGCTCAATGGCTACACCTTC
CDR3 protein: CSWGLLNGYTF

V gene: TRBV9
J gene: TRBJ1-1
D gene: -
clone size: -
CDR3 DNA: TGTGCCAGCAGCTCAGGTCCCGTGAACACTGAAGCTTTCTTT
CDR3 protein: CASSSGPVNTEAFF

V gene: TRBV7-8
J gene: TRBJ2-3
D gene: TRBD2
clone size: -
CDR3 DNA: TGTGCCAGCAGCCGGATTAGCGGGGGGGCCACAGATACGCAGTATTTT
CDR3 protein: CASSRISGGATDTQYF

V gene: TRBV9
J gene: TRBJ2-2
D gene: TRBD2
clone size: -
CDR3 DNA: TGTGCCAGCAGCATACTACCCGGGGGGGTATCGAACACCGGGGAGCTGTTTTTT
CDR3 protein: CASSILPGGVSNTGELFF

V gene: TRBV19
J gene: TRBJ2-7
D gene: -
clone size: -
CDR3 DNA: TGTGCCAGTAGTATTGGGGCAGCCTACGAGCAGTACTTC
CDR3 protein: CASSIGAAYEQYF

V gene: TRBV29-1
J gene: TRBJ1-5
D gene: -
clone size: -
CDR3 DNA: TGCAGCGTTCGACAGGCCGCGGGTCAGCCCCAGCATTTT
CDR3 protein: CSVRQAAGQPQHF

V gene: TRBV6-5
J gene: TRBJ2-6
D gene: -
clone size: -
CDR3 DNA: TGTGCCAGCAGTTACTCGAGGAGATCTGGGGCCAACGTCCTGACTTTC
CDR3 protein: CASSYSRRSGANVLTF

V gene: TRBV6-2/TRBV6-3
J gene: TRBJ2-4
D gene: -
clone size: -
CDR3 DNA: TGTGCCAGCAGTAAGACTCTTCGTCAGTACTTC
CDR3 protein: CASSKTLRQYF

V gene: TRBV9
J gene: TRBJ1-1
D gene: -
clone size: -
CDR3 DNA: TGTGCCAGCAGCGTAGGTCCATCGGGTCCTGAAGCTTTCTTT
CDR3 protein: CASSVGPSGPEAFF

V gene: TRBV4-2
J gene: TRBJ2-3
D gene: -
clone size: -
CDR3 DNA: TGTGCCAGCAGCCTAGGAGAAGATACGCAGTATTTT
CDR3 protein: CASSLGEDTQYF

V gene: TRBV7-8
J gene: TRBJ2-1
D gene: TRBD1
clone size: once
CDR3 DNA: TGTGCCAGCAGCTTAAATTATAGGACAGGGCAATACAATGAGCAGTTCTTC
CDR3 protein: CASSLNYRTGQYNEQFF

V gene: TRBV9
J gene: TRBJ1-2
D gene: -
clone size: -
CDR3 DNA: TGTGCCAGCAGCGTAGGTGGTCGAGGGCCCAATAGATATGGCTACACCTTC
CDR3 protein: CASSVGGRGPNRYGYTF

V gene: TRBV15
J gene: TRBJ1-2
D gene: -
clone size: -
CDR3 DNA: TGTGCCACCAGCAGAGTCGGGGATTATGGCTACACCTTC
CDR3 protein: CATSRVGDYGYTF

V gene: TRBV2
J gene: TRBJ2-1
D gene: TRBD2
clone size: -
CDR3 DNA: TGTGCCAGCAGTTACCGGACTAGCGGGGGATACAATGAGCAGTTCTTC
CDR3 protein: CASSYRTSGGYNEQFF

V gene: TRBV7-2
J gene: TRBJ2-4
D gene: -
clone size: -
CDR3 DNA: TGTGCCAGCAGCTCCGGACAAGATATAGCCAAAAACATTCAGTACTTC
CDR3 protein: CASSSGQDIAKNIQYF

V gene: TRBV19
J gene: TRBJ1-5
D gene: TRBD1
clone size: -
CDR3 DNA: TGTGCCAGTAGTATAGTTGACAGGGCTCAGCCCCAGCATTTT
CDR3 protein: CASSIVDRAQPQHF

V gene: TRBV11-2
J gene: TRBJ1-1
D gene: -
clone size: -
CDR3 DNA: TGTGCCAGCAGCTTAAATGAGGGTAGGCGAGCTTTCTTT
CDR3 protein: CASSLNEGRRAFF

V gene: TRBV5-1
J gene: TRBJ2-7
D gene: -
clone size: -
CDR3 DNA: TGCGCCAGCAGCTCGAGGGGGACCCCGGCCTACGAGCAGTACTTC
CDR3 protein: CASSSRGTPAYEQYF

V gene: TRBV6-5
J gene: TRBJ1-2
D gene: -
clone size: once
CDR3 DNA: TGTGCCAGCAGCCGCAGTCTTAACTATGGCTACACCTTC
CDR3 protein: CASSRSLNYGYTF

V gene: TRBV4-3
J gene: TRBJ2-1
D gene: TRBD1
clone size: -
CDR3 DNA: TGCGCCAGCAGCCCATCCGGGACAGGGGCTGATGAGCAGTTCTTC
CDR3 protein: CASSPSGTGADEQFF

V gene: TRBV5-5
J gene: TRBJ2-5
D gene: -
clone size: once
CDR3 DNA: TGTGCCAGCAGCTCCAGCGTAGTGTTCTTGGAGACCCAGTACTTC
CDR3 protein: CASSSSVVFLETQYF

V gene: TRBV11-2
J gene: TRBJ2-1
D gene: TRBD1
clone size: -
CDR3 DNA: TGTGCCAGCAGATCCGACAGGGGGGATTACAATGAGCAGTTCTTC
CDR3 protein: CASRSDRGDYNEQFF